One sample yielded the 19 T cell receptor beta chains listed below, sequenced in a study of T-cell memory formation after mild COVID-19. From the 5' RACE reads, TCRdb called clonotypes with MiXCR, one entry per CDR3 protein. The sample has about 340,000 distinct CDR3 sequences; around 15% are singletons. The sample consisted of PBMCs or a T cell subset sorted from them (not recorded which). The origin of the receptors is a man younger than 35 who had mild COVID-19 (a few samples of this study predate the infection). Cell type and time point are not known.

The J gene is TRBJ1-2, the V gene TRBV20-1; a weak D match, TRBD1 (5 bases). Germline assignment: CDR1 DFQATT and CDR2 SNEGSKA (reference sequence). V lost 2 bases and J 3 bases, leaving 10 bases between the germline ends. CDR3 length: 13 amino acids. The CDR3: CSARFGTDYGYTF. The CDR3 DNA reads TGCAGTGCTAGATTTGGGACGGACTATGGCTACACCTTC.

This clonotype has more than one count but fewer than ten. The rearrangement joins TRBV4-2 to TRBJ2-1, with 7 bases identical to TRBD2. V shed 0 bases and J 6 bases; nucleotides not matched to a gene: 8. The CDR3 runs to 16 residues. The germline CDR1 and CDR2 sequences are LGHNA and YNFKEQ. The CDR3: CASSQEDQRGPNEQFF. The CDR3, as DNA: TGTGCCAGCAGCCAAGAAGACCAGCGGGGACCCAATGAGCAGTTCTTC.

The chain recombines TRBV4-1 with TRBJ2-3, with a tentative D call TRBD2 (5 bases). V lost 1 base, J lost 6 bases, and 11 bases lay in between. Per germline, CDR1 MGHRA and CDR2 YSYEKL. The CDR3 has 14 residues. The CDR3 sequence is CASSQVAPRDTQYF. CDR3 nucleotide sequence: TGCGCCAGCAGCCAAGTAGCGCCCCGGGATACGCAGTATTTT.

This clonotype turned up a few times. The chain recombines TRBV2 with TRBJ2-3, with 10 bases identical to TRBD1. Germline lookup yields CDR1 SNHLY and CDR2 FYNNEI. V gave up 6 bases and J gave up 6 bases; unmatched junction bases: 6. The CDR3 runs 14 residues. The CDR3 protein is CASSRDRGSDTQYF. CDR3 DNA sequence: TGTGCCAGCAGCCGGGACAGGGGATCGGATACGCAGTATTTT.

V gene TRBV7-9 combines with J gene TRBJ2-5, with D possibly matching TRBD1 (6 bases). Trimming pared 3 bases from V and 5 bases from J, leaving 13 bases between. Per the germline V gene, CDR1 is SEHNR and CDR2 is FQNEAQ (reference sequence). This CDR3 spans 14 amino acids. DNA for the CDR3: TGTGCCAGCAGCTTGTCAGGGGCGCGGGAGACCCAGTACTTC. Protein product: CASSLSGARETQYF.

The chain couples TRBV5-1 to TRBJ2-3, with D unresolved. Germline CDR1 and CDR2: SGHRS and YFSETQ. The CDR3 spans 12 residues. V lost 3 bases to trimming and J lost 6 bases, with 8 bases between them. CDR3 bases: TGCGCCAGCAGCTCCCATCGGGATACGCAGTATTTT. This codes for CASSSHRDTQYF.

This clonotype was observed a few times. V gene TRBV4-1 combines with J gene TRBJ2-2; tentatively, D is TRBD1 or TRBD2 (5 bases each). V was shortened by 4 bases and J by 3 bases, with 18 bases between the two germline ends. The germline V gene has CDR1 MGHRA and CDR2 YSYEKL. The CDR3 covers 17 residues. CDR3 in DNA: TGCGCCAGCAGCCCTCCCAGTGTAGGGGAGTACACCGGGGAGCTGTTTTTT. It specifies CASSPPSVGEYTGELFF.

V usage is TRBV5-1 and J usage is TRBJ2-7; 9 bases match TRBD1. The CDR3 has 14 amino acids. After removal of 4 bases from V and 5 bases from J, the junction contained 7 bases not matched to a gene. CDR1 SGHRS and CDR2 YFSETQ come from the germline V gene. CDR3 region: CASSPRWTGDEQYF. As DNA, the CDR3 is TGCGCCAGCAGCCCCAGATGGACAGGGGACGAGCAGTACTTC.

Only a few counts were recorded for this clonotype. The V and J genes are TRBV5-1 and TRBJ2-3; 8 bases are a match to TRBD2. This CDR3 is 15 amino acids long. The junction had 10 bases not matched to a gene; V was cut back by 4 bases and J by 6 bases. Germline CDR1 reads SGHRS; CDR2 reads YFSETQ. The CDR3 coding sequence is TGCGCCAGCAGCGTCAGCGGGGGATCAGCCGATACGCAGTATTTT. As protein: CASSVSGGSADTQYF. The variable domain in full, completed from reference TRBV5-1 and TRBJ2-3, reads KAGVTQTPRYLIKTRGQQVTLSCSPISGHRSVSWYQQTPGQGLQFLFEYFSETQRNKGNFPGRFSGRQFSNSRSEMNVSTLELGDSALYLCASSVSGGSADTQYFGPGTRLTVL.

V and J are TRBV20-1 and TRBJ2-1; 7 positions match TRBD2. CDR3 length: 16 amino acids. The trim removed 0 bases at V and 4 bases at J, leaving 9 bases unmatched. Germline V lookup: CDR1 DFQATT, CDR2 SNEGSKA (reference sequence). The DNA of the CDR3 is TGCAGTGCTAGAGATCTGGGGACTACGCCATACAATGAGCAGTTCTTC. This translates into CSARDLGTTPYNEQFF.

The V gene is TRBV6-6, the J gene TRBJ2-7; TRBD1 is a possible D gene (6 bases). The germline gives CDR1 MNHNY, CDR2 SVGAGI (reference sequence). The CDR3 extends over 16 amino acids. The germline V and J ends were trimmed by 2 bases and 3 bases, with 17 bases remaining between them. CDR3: CASSYVPGEFDYEQYF. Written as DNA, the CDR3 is TGTGCCAGCAGTTACGTCCCAGGGGAATTCGACTACGAGCAGTACTTC.

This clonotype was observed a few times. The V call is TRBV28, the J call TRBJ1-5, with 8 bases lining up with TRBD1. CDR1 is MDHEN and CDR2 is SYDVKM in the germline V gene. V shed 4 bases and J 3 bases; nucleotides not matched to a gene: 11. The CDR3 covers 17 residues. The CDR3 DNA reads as TGTGCCAGCAGTTCTCCGGGACAGGTGGTCCTCAATCAGCCCCAGCATTTT. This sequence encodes CASSSPGQVVLNQPQHF.

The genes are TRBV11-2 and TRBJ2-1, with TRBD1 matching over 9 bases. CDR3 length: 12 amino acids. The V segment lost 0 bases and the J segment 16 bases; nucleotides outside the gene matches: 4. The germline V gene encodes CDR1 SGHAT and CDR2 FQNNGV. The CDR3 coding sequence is TGTGCCAGCAGCTTAGAAGGGACAGGGTCCTTCTTC. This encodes CASSLEGTGSFF. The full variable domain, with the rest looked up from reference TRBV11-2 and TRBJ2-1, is EAGVAQSPRYKIIEKRQSVAFWCNPISGHATLYWYQQILGQGPKLLIQFQNNGVVDDSQLPKDRFSAERLKGVDSTLKIQPAKLEDSAVYLCASSLEGTGSFFGPGTRLTVL.

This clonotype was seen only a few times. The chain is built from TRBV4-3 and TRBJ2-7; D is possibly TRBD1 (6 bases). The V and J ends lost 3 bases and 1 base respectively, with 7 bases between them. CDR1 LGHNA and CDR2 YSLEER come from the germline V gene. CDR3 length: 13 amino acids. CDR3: CASSHGQSYEQYF. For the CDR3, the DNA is TGCGCCAGCAGCCACGGACAGTCCTACGAGCAGTACTTC.

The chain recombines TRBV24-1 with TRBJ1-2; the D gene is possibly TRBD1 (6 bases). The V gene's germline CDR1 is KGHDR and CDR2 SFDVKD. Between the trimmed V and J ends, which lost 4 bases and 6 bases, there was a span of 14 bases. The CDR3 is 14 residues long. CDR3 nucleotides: TGTGCCACCAGTGAGGGCAGGGGTAGCGATGGCTACACCTTC. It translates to CATSEGRGSDGYTF.

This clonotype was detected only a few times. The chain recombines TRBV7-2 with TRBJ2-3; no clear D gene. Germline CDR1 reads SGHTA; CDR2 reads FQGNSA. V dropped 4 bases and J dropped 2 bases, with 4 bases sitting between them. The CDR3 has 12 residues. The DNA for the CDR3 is TGTGCCAGCAGCTGGCACACAGATACGCAGTATTTT. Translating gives CASSWHTDTQYF.

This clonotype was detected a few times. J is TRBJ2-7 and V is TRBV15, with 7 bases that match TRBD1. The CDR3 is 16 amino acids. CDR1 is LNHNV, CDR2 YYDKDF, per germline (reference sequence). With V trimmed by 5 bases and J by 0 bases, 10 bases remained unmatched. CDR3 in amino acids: CATSRTRQGDSYEQYF. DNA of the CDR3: TGTGCCACCAGCCGAACCCGACAGGGCGACTCCTACGAGCAGTACTTC.

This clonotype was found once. The chain's CDR3 is CASSQEPGGSTDTQYF. The CDR3 nucleotides are TGCGCCAGCAGCCAAGAGCCAGGAGGTAGCACAGATACGCAGTATTTT. The rearrangement links TRBV4-1 to TRBJ2-3; D perhaps matches TRBD2 (5 bases). Per the germline V gene, CDR1 is MGHRA and CDR2 is YSYEKL. This CDR3 has 16 residues. Trimming cost V 0 bases and J 0 bases, with 10 bases left between them.

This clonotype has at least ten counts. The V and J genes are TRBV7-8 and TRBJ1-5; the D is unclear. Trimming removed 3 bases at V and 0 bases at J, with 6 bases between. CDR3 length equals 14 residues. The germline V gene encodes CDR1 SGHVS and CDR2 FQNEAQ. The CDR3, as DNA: TGTGCCAGCAGCTTTAGGGATAGCAATCAGCCCCAGCATTTT. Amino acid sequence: CASSFRDSNQPQHF.